This TCR beta chain was retrieved from a study of OX40 agonist ivuxolimab in advanced cancers. Background for the entire study: Ivuxolimab was a fully human IgG2 agonistic monoclonal antibody targeting the costimulatory receptor OX40 (CD134). Intravenous ivuxolimab was administered to patients every 2 weeks at six dose levels: 0.01, 0.1, 0.3, 1.5, 3 and 10 mg/kg. Of the 50 to 55 patients in dose escalation, around 20 had hepatocellular carcinoma, around 15 had melanoma, 9 had renal cell carcinoma and 9 had head and neck cancer. In the dose-escalation cohort, roughly 82% of patients were male, and the mean age was 60 years with a range of about 20 to 80. Prior anti-PD-1, anti-PD-L1 or anti-CTLA-4 therapy was permitted, and checkpoint inhibitors had been received by 40% to 50% of dose-escalation patients. Three dose-escalation patients achieved partial responses, one with hepatocellular carcinoma and two with cutaneous melanoma. Peripheral TCRbeta sequencing aimed to test whether ivuxolimab altered TCR sequence diversity and caused clonal T-cell expansion. The paper reports the monotherapy dose-escalation portion (N of about 47 patients) of the phase I ivuxolimab trial.

The trial excluded patients who had a history of autoimmune disease or who were on systemic immunosuppression. Peripheral blood for TCR sequencing was drawn from every dose cohort at baseline, at cycle 4 day 1 and at cycle 7 day 1. Samples were obtained from an open-label, multicenter, first-in-human phase I dose-escalation trial of ivuxolimab. Adults with locally advanced or metastatic melanoma, renal cell carcinoma, hepatocellular carcinoma or head and neck squamous cell carcinoma were enrolled in the trial. CD4+ and CD8+ T cells were sorted separately from peripheral blood before TCR sequencing. Reading the germline V gene gives CDR1 SNHLY and CDR2 FYNNEI. Cut back by 5 bases and 4 bases, the V and J ends lie 15 bases apart. The CDR3 contains 15 residues, cysteine and phenylalanine counted. Only the CDR3 part of the read is kept: 45 bases, read in frame from the first base. Genomic DNA was extracted from sorted cells for sequencing of the TCRbeta CDR3 region. The immunoSEQ Assay was used for sequencing of TCRbeta CDR3 regions. The clones in this table, taken by TCRdb from immuneACCESS, are in-frame only. Not every clone is retained; where verified, under half of the shortfall comes from an unresolved V gene, and the cause of the rest is unknown. The sample has 44,000 or so clones on record, about 88% of them singletons. Of the sample, less than 3.5% falls within the top ten clones.

A remark on this clone: Its target antigen remains unknown. No quality values exist for individual bases; no much larger clone is one base distant.

Paper-wide results and their limitations: Low levels of normalized T-cell clonal expansion were also seen in some nonresponding patients. Antigen specificity was not determined for the clonally expanded peripheral T cells. At doses of 0.1 to 3.0 mg/kg, clonal expansion of both CD4+ and CD8+ T cells in blood was seen between baseline and week 6. In the 0.1-3.0 mg/kg groups, partial responders had among the lowest normalized peripheral clonal expansion, particularly in CD8+ T cells. After ivuxolimab, expanded clones were on average more numerous among CD8+ T cells than among CD4+ T cells.

This receptor was identified in an adult with an advanced solid tumor such as melanoma, head and neck, liver or kidney cancer. The sample in question was CD4+ or CD8+ T cells sorted from blood, obtained in a trial of the OX40 agonist ivuxolimab. The V and J genes are TRBV2 and TRBJ1-3, and perhaps TRBD1 as D gene, on 6 matching bases. The CDR3 sequence is CASSPQGFSGNTIYF. The DNA is TGTGCCAGCAGTCCACAGGGCTTCTCAGGAAACACCATATATTTT.